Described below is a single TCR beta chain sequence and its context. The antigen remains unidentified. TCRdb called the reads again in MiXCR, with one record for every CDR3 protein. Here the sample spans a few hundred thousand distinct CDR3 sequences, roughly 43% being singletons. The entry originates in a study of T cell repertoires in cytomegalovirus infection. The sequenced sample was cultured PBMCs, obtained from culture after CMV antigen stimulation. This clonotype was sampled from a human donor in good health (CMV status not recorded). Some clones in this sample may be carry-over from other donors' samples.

CDR3 region: CASTELDIGELFF. The CDR3 DNA follows: TGTGCCAGCACCGAACTAGATATCGGGGAGCTGTTTTTT. J is TRBJ2-2 and V is TRBV7-6; perhaps TRBD2 as D (5 bases). This CDR3 is built from 13 residues. Germline CDR1 SGHVS, CDR2 FNYEAQ. V dropped 7 bases and J dropped 7 bases, with 13 bases sitting between them.